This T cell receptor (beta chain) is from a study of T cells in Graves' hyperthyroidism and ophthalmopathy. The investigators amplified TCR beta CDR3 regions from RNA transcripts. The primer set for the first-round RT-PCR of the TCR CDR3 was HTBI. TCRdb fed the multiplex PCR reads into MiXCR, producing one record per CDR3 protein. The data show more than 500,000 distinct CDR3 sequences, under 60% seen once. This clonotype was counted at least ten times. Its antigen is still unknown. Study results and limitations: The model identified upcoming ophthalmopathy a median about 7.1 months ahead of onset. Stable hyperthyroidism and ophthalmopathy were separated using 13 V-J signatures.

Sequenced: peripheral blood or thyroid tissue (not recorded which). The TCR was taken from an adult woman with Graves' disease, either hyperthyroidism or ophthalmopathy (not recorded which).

The DNA for the CDR3 is TGTGCCAGCAGGCAGGAATGGGGCTCCTACGAGCAGTACTTC. Translation gives CASRQEWGSYEQYF. J is TRBJ2-7 and V is TRBV2; D is uncertain. Germline V gives CDR1 SNHLY, CDR2 FYNNEI. V was clipped by 6 bases and J by 0 bases, with 12 bases between them. This CDR3 contains 14 residues.